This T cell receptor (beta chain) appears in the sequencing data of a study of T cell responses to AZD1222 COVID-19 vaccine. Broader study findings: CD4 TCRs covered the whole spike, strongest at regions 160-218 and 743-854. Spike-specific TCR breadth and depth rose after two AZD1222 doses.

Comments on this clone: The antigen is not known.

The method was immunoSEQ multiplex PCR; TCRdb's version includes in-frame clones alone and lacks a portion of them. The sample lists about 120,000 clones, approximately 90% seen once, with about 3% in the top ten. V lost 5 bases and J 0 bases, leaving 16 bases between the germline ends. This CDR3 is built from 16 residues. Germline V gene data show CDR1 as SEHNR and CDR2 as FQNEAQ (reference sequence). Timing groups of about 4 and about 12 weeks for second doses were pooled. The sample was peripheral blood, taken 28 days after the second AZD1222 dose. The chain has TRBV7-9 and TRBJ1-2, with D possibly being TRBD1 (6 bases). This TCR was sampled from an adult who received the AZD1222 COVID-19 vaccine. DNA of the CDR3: TGTGCCAGCAGCCTTTCTCAAGGGGGGACTAACTATGGCTACACCTTC. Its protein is CASSLSQGGTNYGYTF. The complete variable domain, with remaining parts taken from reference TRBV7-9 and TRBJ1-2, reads DTGVSQNPRHKITKRGQNVTFRCDPISEHNRLYWYRQTLGQGPEFLTYFQNEAQLEKSRLLSDRFSAERPKGSFSTLEIQRTEQGDSAMYLCASSLSQGGTNYGYTFGSGTRLTVV.